Each of the 7 T cell receptor beta chains below was sequenced from the same sample in a study of blood T cell repertoires in COVID-19. Sequenced by immunoSEQ multiplex PCR; TCRdb stores in-frame clones only, minus some. The profile covers 70,000 to 80,000 clones, with 91% appearing a single time and 5.5% to 6% taken by the ten largest. The sequencing input was peripheral blood. The receptors stem from a human donor in a cohort sampled during active COVID-19.

This sequence joins TRBV7-2 and TRBJ2-1, with 9 positions matching TRBD2. Trimming took 5 bases from V and 5 from J; bases not matched to a gene: 10. Germline V gene sequence: CDR1 SGHTA, CDR2 FQGNSA. This CDR3 spans 16 amino acids. CDR3 coding DNA: TGTGCCAGCAGCCTCGGGCGGGGGGGCCCCCACAATGAGCAGTTCTTC. Residues: CASSLGRGGPHNEQFF.

The V gene is TRBV11-2, the J gene TRBJ2-7; 9 positions match TRBD2. The CDR3 is 19 amino acids. J was trimmed by 0 bases and V by 5 bases; bases with no gene match: 17. Germline CDR1 SGHAT, CDR2 FQNNGV. CDR3 coding DNA: TGTGCCAGCAGCACGCCACGGAGCGGGGGGCTTTTTAGCTCCTACGAGCAGTACTTC. Protein: CASSTPRSGGLFSSYEQYF.

The chain joins TRBV7-3 to TRBJ2-1; D might be TRBD2 (6 bases). The CDR3 covers 15 residues. V lost 2 bases, J lost 2 bases, and 10 bases lay in between. The germline V gene has CDR1 SGHTA and CDR2 FQGTGA. The CDR3 spells CASSLGASAYNEQFF. The CDR3 DNA follows: TGTGCCAGCAGCTTAGGAGCTAGCGCCTACAATGAGCAGTTCTTC.

This chain uses TRBV5-6 with TRBJ1-1; D is perhaps TRBD1 (6 bases). From germline, CDR1 is SGHDT and CDR2 YYEEEE. Trimming stripped 0 bases from V and 11 bases from J, with 20 bases between. This CDR3 region has 15 residues. Written as DNA, the CDR3 is TGTGCCAGCAGCTTGGTGGCAGGGGCGCCCCGTGGGGCTTTCTTT. Translation gives CASSLVAGAPRGAFF.

J is TRBJ1-1 and V is TRBV7-2; D remains ambiguous. The germline gives CDR1 SGHTA, CDR2 FQGNSA. The germline V and J ends were trimmed by 1 base and 4 bases, with 10 bases remaining between them. The length of the CDR3 is 14 residues. The CDR3 coding sequence is TGTGCCAGCAGCTTAGGCGCGGGTTCCACTGAAGCTTTCTTT. Translation gives CASSLGAGSTEAFF.

The genes are TRBV29-1 and TRBJ1-2, with 9 bases lining up with TRBD1. The junction had 10 bases not matched to a gene; V was cut back by 4 bases and J by 4 bases. This CDR3 is built from 15 residues. In germline, CDR1 is SQVTM, CDR2 ANQGSEA. The CDR3 spells CSVGGTGLLGYGYTF. The CDR3 DNA sequence: TGCAGCGTTGGCGGGACAGGGTTGTTAGGCTATGGCTACACCTTC.

The V gene is TRBV11-2, the J gene TRBJ2-5; D remains ambiguous. Germline CDR1 reads SGHAT; CDR2 reads FQNNGV. The CDR3 spans 13 residues. V lost 5 bases to trimming and J lost 5 bases, with 12 bases between them. The CDR3 DNA sequence: TGTGCCAGCAGCCAGCGCGACGGGGAGACCCAGTACTTC. This gives the protein CASSQRDGETQYF.